These 31 T cell receptor beta chains were all obtained from the same sample, sequenced in a study of blood T cells in healthy people across ages. A second PCR of roughly 7 to 11 cycles used a sample-barcoded 5' primer and a J-beta primer mix. TCRdb recomputed calls from the 5' RACE reads with MiXCR, one row per CDR3 protein. Counted here are roughly 1,000,000 distinct CDR3 sequences, less than 25% occurring once; the ten biggest clones make up 0.75%. A further study also used this sample, focusing on T cells of mothers and their children.

The specimen sequenced was blood. The source of these receptors is a girl aged 2 to 10 in good health.

The V gene is TRBV6-1, the J gene TRBJ2-5; 7 bases are shared with TRBD2. The CDR3 spans 14 residues. The V gene's germline CDR1 is MNHNS and CDR2 SASEGT. The ends lost 2 bases at V and 5 bases at J; junction bases unmatched: 5. The CDR3, as DNA: TGTGCCAGCAGTGAATACACTAGCGTTGAGACCCAGTACTTC. Amino acid sequence: CASSEYTSVETQYF.

This clonotype was detected many times. The genes are TRBV7-3 and TRBJ2-3; D unclear. The CDR3 runs to 13 residues. Trimming took off 5 bases at V and 2 bases at J, with 8 bases between the two ends. Germline CDR1 reads SGHTA; CDR2 reads FQGTGA. The CDR3 here is CASSPSPTDTQYF. As DNA, the CDR3 is TGTGCCAGCAGCCCCTCCCCCACAGATACGCAGTATTTT.

This clonotype was seen a few times. The chain joins TRBV20-1 to TRBJ1-5; D remains unclear. Deletions cut 5 bases from V and 7 bases from J, with 18 bases between. The CDR3 extends over 14 amino acids. In germline, CDR1 is DFQATT, CDR2 SNEGSKA (reference sequence). The CDR3 coding sequence is TGCAGTGCTCGGCCCGGGGAAGCGGGACAGCCCCAGCATTTT. Its translation is CSARPGEAGQPQHF.

The gene calls are TRBV4-3 and TRBJ2-3; the D is unclear. Trimming stripped 0 bases from V and 1 base from J, with 14 bases between. From germline, CDR1 is LGHNA and CDR2 YSLEER. The length of the CDR3 is 17 residues. This CDR3 is CASSQDLAMGGTDTQYF. The CDR3 nucleotides are TGCGCCAGCAGCCAAGATCTGGCCATGGGTGGCACAGATACGCAGTATTTT.

This clonotype was counted a few times. This rearrangement joins TRBV2 to TRBJ2-2, with D possibly TRBD1 on 5 matching bases. Germline loops: CDR1 SNHLY, CDR2 FYNNEI. Trimming stripped 6 bases from V and 3 bases from J, with 8 bases between. There are 13 residues in the CDR3. CDR3 amino acids: CASRGLYTGELFF. The CDR3 region has the DNA TGTGCCAGCAGGGGGCTTTACACCGGGGAGCTGTTTTTT.

This clonotype showed up just a few times. The chain recombines TRBV6-5 with TRBJ2-5; D uncertain. The V and J ends lost 2 bases and 1 base respectively, with 8 bases between them. The V gene's germline CDR1 is MNHEY and CDR2 SVGAGI. CDR3 length: 14 residues. CDR3 in amino acids: CASSYGRLQETQYF. For the CDR3, the DNA is TGTGCCAGCAGTTACGGTAGACTCCAAGAGACCCAGTACTTC.

The CDR3 coding sequence is TGCAGCGTTGGGTCCCCAGCAATGAACACTGAAGCTTTCTTT. Translating gives CSVGSPAMNTEAFF. The chain carries TRBV29-1 and TRBJ1-1; D uncertain. CDR3 length equals 14 residues. The V end lost 4 bases, the J end lost 0 bases, and 12 bases lay between the germline ends. CDR1 is SQVTM and CDR2 is ANQGSEA in the germline V gene.

This clonotype was counted only a few times. The J gene is TRBJ2-5, the V gene TRBV7-9; no definite D call. Germline V CDR1 and CDR2: SEHNR, FQNEAQ (reference sequence). V lost 3 bases, J lost 5 bases, and 7 bases lay in between. The CDR3 extends over 12 amino acids. CDR3 protein: CASSFILETQYF. As DNA, the CDR3 is TGTGCCAGCAGCTTTATATTGGAGACCCAGTACTTC.

The chain carries TRBV18 and TRBJ2-1; no clear D. The tail of the sequence fits TRBJ2-5 better, so the J call may be wrong. CDR3 length: 10 amino acids. CDR1 is KGHSH and CDR2 is LQKENI in the germline V gene. CDR3 amino acids: CASSPSAQYF. Written as DNA, the CDR3 is TGTGCCAGCTCACCTTCGGCCCAGTACTTC.

This clonotype was seen a handful of times. The chain links TRBV28 to TRBJ2-5; no clear D. Matching the DNA end better, TRBJ2-1 makes the J call doubtful. CDR3 length: 11 amino acids. CDR1 is MDHEN, CDR2 SYDVKM, per germline. CDR3 bases: TGTGCCAGCGCTCAATTTCGTGAGCAGTTCTTC. Its translation: CASAQFREQFF.

The chain carries TRBV18 and TRBJ1-1; 9 nucleotides line up with TRBD1. CDR3 length equals 18 residues. After removal of 2 bases from V and 1 base from J, the junction contained 11 bases not matched to a gene. CDR1 KGHSH and CDR2 LQKENI come from the germline V gene. CDR3 nucleotide sequence: TGTGCCAGCTCACCAACAGGGACAGGGCTGGTTGGGAACACTGAAGCTTTCTTT. Translation gives CASSPTGTGLVGNTEAFF.

This chain links TRBV20-1 with TRBJ2-5; 9 nucleotides align to TRBD2. Per the germline V gene, CDR1 is DFQATT and CDR2 is SNEGSKA (reference sequence). The CDR3 is made up of 15 amino acids. V trimming: 0 bases; J trimming: 7 bases; junction bases outside the gene matches: 9. CDR3 sequence (DNA): TGCAGTGCTAGAGATGGGGGACTAGCTTTTGGGACCCAGTACTTC. This codes for CSARDGGLAFGTQYF.

This chain joins TRBV20-1 and TRBJ2-5, with D uncertain. TRBJ2-1 matches the DNA end more closely, so the J call is doubtful. The CDR3 runs 16 residues. Germline loops: CDR1 DFQATT, CDR2 SNEGSKA (reference sequence). For the CDR3, the DNA is TGCAGTGCCTATTCACTCGAGACGGGCCCTTTCGATGAGCAGTTCTTC. Encoded protein: CSAYSLETGPFDEQFF.

This clonotype was detected only a few times. V is TRBV6-1 and J is TRBJ2-7; unclear D gene. The CDR3 consists of 14 residues. Between the trimmed V and J ends, which lost 4 bases and 2 bases, there was a span of 12 bases. Germline-derived CDR1 and CDR2 are MNHNS and SASEGT. The CDR3: CASSALTEPYEQYF. The CDR3 coding sequence is TGTGCCAGCAGTGCCTTGACTGAACCCTACGAGCAGTACTTC.

This clonotype was seen a handful of times. The J gene is TRBJ2-5, the V gene TRBV6-6; D unclear. From germline, CDR1 is MNHNY and CDR2 SVGAGI (reference sequence). The CDR3 extends over 13 amino acids. Deletions cut 2 bases from V and 3 bases from J, with 7 bases between. In DNA form, the CDR3 reads TGTGCCAGCAGTTACGTTACAGAAGAGACCCAGTACTTC. This encodes CASSYVTEETQYF.

J is TRBJ2-2 and V is TRBV2; D gene ambiguous. This CDR3 comprises 12 residues. Trimming took off 7 bases at V and 4 bases at J, with 7 bases between the two ends. The germline gives CDR1 SNHLY, CDR2 FYNNEI. The CDR3 sequence is CASNRGTGELFF. The CDR3 nucleotides read TGTGCCAGCAATCGTGGCACCGGGGAGCTGTTTTTT. Full variable domain (remainder filled in from reference TRBV2 and TRBJ2-2): EPEVTQTPSHQVTQMGQEVILRCVPISNHLYFYWYRQILGQKVEFLVSFYNNEISEKSEIFDDQFSVERPDGSNFTLKIRSTKLEDSAMYFCASNRGTGELFFGEGSRLTVL.

The rearrangement joins TRBV11-2 to TRBJ1-4; possible D gene TRBD1, 5 bases. V was pared by 2 bases and J by 0 bases, with 7 bases between. Germline V gene data show CDR1 as SGHAT and CDR2 as FQNNGV. The CDR3 is made up of 15 amino acids. CDR3 sequence reads: CASSLRGPTNEKLFF. Here the CDR3 DNA reads TGTGCCAGCAGCTTAAGGGGACCAACTAATGAAAAACTGTTTTTT.

Concerning this clonotype: At one boundary the junction diverges from the germline segment, which might be a read error. The gene calls are TRBV11-1 and TRBJ2-1; possibly TRBD1 or TRBD2 for D (6 bases each). The CDR3 contains 16 residues. Germline V gene sequence: CDR1 SGHAT, CDR2 FQDESV (reference sequence). The CDR3 loop is CASSLWEGGLYIEQFF. The CDR3 DNA is TGTGCCAGCAGCTTATGGGAAGGGGGACTTTACATTGAGCAGTTCTTC.

The genes are TRBV20-1 and TRBJ2-2, with 12 bases identical to TRBD2. Per germline, CDR1 DFQATT and CDR2 SNEGSKA (reference sequence). The V and J ends lost 1 base and 6 bases, in that order; junction bases with no gene match: 9. This CDR3 is built from 17 residues. The CDR3 sequence: CSARGASGRATAGELFF. The CDR3 DNA follows: TGCAGTGCTAGAGGGGCTAGCGGGAGGGCCACCGCCGGGGAGCTGTTTTTT.

The chain combines TRBV28 with TRBJ2-3; 8 nucleotides match TRBD2. CDR3 length equals 15 residues. V lost 6 bases, J lost 2 bases, and 7 bases stayed unmatched. Germline V gives CDR1 MDHEN, CDR2 SYDVKM. The CDR3 here is CASSTSGRITDTQYF. The CDR3 bases are TGTGCCAGCAGCACAAGCGGGAGAATCACAGATACGCAGTATTTT.

This clonotype was detected a few times. The V gene is TRBV3-1, the J gene TRBJ2-5; TRBD2 agrees at 8 bases. The assigned J gene may be wrong: the sequence end matches TRBJ2-1 better. The V gene's germline CDR1 is LGHDT and CDR2 YNNKEL (reference sequence). CDR3 length: 16 amino acids. The CDR3 region is CASSQEALAAYNEQFF. The CDR3 nucleotides are TGTGCCAGCAGCCAAGAGGCACTAGCGGCTTACAATGAGCAGTTCTTC.

This chain joins TRBV6-4 and TRBJ2-7, with TRBD2 matching over 8 bases. Germline-derived CDR1 and CDR2 are MRHNA and SNTAGT. J gave up 4 bases and V 2 bases, and 13 bases lay outside the gene matches. The CDR3 length is 17 residues. The CDR3 region is CASSDTKLSGSAYEQYF. CDR3 sequence (DNA): TGTGCCAGCAGTGACACAAAATTAAGCGGGAGCGCGTACGAGCAGTACTTC.

The chain has TRBV12-3 or TRBV12-4 and TRBJ1-2; TRBD1 aligns across 10 bases. This CDR3 contains 14 residues. V dropped 5 bases and J dropped 5; count of bases not matched to a gene: 5. The CDR3 here is CASSPTGGRYGYTF. Written as DNA, the CDR3 is TGTGCCAGCAGTCCGACAGGGGGCAGGTATGGCTACACCTTC.

This clonotype was seen only a few times. J is TRBJ2-5 and V is TRBV6-2 or TRBV6-3; D gene ambiguous. TRBJ2-1 matches the DNA end more closely, so the J call is doubtful. Germline V gene sequence: CDR1 MNHEY, CDR2 SVGEGT. The CDR3 covers 16 residues. The CDR3 spells CASSALTDLAYNEQFF. CDR3 bases: TGTGCCAGCAGTGCCCTTACGGACCTGGCATACAATGAGCAGTTCTTC.

The chain employs TRBV5-1 and TRBJ2-5; TRBD2 matches 12 bases. The J call is in doubt because the DNA end fits TRBJ2-1 better. The CDR3 is 15 residues long. Germline CDR1 is SGHRS and CDR2 is YFSETQ. DNA of the CDR3: TGCGCCAGCAGCCAGGGACTAGCGGGCATAGGTGAGCAGTTCTTC. This gives the protein CASSQGLAGIGEQFF.

The chain employs TRBV7-2 and TRBJ1-4; TRBD1 might be the D (5 bases). With 3 bases removed from V and 8 bases from J, the gap between germline ends came to 10 bases. Germline CDR1 SGHTA, CDR2 FQGNSA. This CDR3 has 13 amino acids. The CDR3 region has the DNA TGTGCCAGCAGCTTGCCGGGGGGGGAAAAACTGTTTTTT. It is translated as CASSLPGGEKLFF.

This clonotype has more than one count but fewer than ten. The CDR3 protein is CASGLGGQLLLNQPQHF. The CDR3 region has the DNA TGTGCTAGTGGTTTGGGGGGACAGCTACTCCTCAATCAGCCCCAGCATTTT. This chain joins TRBV12-5 and TRBJ1-5; 7 positions match TRBD1. There are 17 residues in the CDR3. Unmatched junction bases numbered 9, after V lost 1 base and J lost 3 bases. From germline, CDR1 is LGHNT and CDR2 FRNRAP.

The rearrangement uses TRBV27 and TRBJ2-5, with a tentative D call TRBD1 (6 bases). Trimming stripped 5 bases from V and 1 base from J, with 17 bases between. The CDR3 runs 16 residues. CDR1 and CDR2 from the germline V gene are MNHEY and SMNVEV (reference sequence). In DNA form, the CDR3 reads TGTGCCAGCAGTCCACGAACAGGGAAGGTCCAAGAGACCCAGTACTTC. Residues: CASSPRTGKVQETQYF.

This sequence joins TRBV7-2 and TRBJ1-2, with 11 bases fitting TRBD1. The CDR3 covers 17 residues. Germline CDR1 is SGHTA and CDR2 is FQGNSA. V lost 0 bases to trimming and J lost 6 bases; unmatched junction nucleotides: 9. This CDR3 reads CASSLAPGQGVNNGYTF. CDR3 sequence (DNA): TGTGCCAGCAGCTTAGCGCCGGGACAGGGGGTGAATAATGGCTACACCTTC.

The rearrangement joins TRBV20-1 to TRBJ2-5; D unclear. V lost 0 bases, J lost 5 bases, and 10 bases lay in between. Germline V lookup: CDR1 DFQATT, CDR2 SNEGSKA (reference sequence). The CDR3 length is 13 residues. CDR3 loop: CSAREGLGETQYF. In DNA form, the CDR3 reads TGCAGTGCTAGAGAAGGCCTCGGGGAGACCCAGTACTTC.

As concerns this clonotype: The junction departs from the called germline gene at one end, perhaps through a read error. J is TRBJ2-1 and V is TRBV7-7; D tentatively fits TRBD1 or TRBD2 (5 bases each). The CDR3 is made up of 18 amino acids. Germline CDR1 reads SSHAT; CDR2 reads FNYEAQ (reference sequence). As DNA, the CDR3 is TGTGCTAGCAGCTTAAATCCCCAGGGAGCGAACTCCTACAATGAGCAGTTCTTC. This encodes CASSLNPQGANSYNEQFF.